The rows below give T cell receptor beta chains drawn from one sample of a study of OX40 agonist ivuxolimab in advanced cancers. Method: immunoSEQ multiplex PCR; TCRdb's copy keeps in-frame clones and lacks some. The sample records around 79,000 clones, approximately 85% being singletons. The sample here was CD4+ or CD8+ T cells sorted from blood, taken in a trial of the OX40 agonist ivuxolimab. The source of these receptors is an adult with an advanced solid tumor such as melanoma, head and neck, liver or kidney cancer. CDR3s include the opening cysteine and the closing phenylalanine or tryptophan. Each record gives: D gene, J gene, clone size, V gene, CDR3 protein, CDR3 DNA. The D gene is left open where the match is weak. Clone size is given for some rows only: seen once, a few or many times, or a class if the clone is expanded.

>.|TRBJ2-7|.|TRBV10-3
CAISGSQVDYEQYF
TGTGCCATCAGTGGTTCACAGGTTGACTACGAGCAGTACTTC
>TRBD1|TRBJ2-5|.|TRBV5-1
CASSPGQGAGETQYF
TGCGCCAGCAGCCCGGGACAGGGGGCTGGAGAGACCCAGTACTTC
>TRBD1|TRBJ2-7|.|TRBV5-1
CASSLGQGNEQYF
TGCGCCAGCAGCTTGGGACAGGGGAACGAGCAGTACTTC
>.|TRBJ1-1|.|TRBV7-2
CASSLLPGETEAFF
TGTGCCAGCAGCTTACTCCCCGGTGAAACTGAAGCTTTCTTT
>TRBD1|TRBJ2-7|.|TRBV19
CASSMATGGNFEQYF
TGTGCCAGTAGTATGGCAACAGGGGGCAATTTCGAGCAGTACTTC
>TRBD1|TRBJ1-2|.|TRBV9
CASSPTGTGTYGYTF
TGTGCCAGCAGCCCTACTGGGACAGGGACCTATGGCTACACCTTC
>TRBD2|TRBJ2-5|.|TRBV4-3
CASSQQLAATQETQYF
TGCGCCAGCAGCCAACAACTAGCGGCCACCCAAGAGACCCAGTACTTC
>TRBD2|TRBJ2-7|once|TRBV2
CASSDPGRGYEQYF
TGTGCCAGCAGTGACCCCGGGAGGGGCTACGAGCAGTACTTC
>TRBD2|TRBJ2-1|.|TRBV6-6
CASASGGDEQFF
TGTGCCAGCGCCTCGGGAGGGGATGAGCAGTTCTTC
>.|TRBJ1-2|.|TRBV5-5
CASSPLTAGYGYTF
TGTGCCAGCAGCCCGTTGACAGCGGGCTATGGCTACACCTTC
>.|TRBJ1-6|once|TRBV11-2
CASSRQKDYNSPLHF
TGTGCCAGCAGTCGCCAGAAGGACTATAATTCACCCCTCCACTTT
>TRBD1|TRBJ1-4|.|TRBV27
CASSLGQGTLRSEKLFF
TGTGCCAGCAGTTTAGGACAGGGAACCCTAAGGAGTGAAAAACTGTTTTTT
>.|TRBJ2-5|.|TRBV25-1
CATTLGSKETQYF
TGTGCCACTACCTTGGGGAGCAAAGAGACCCAGTACTTC
>.|TRBJ2-2|.|TRBV2
CASSKWGPTGELFF
TGTGCCAGCAGTAAATGGGGGCCCACCGGGGAGCTGTTTTTT
>TRBD1|TRBJ1-1|.|TRBV7-6
CASSLVTGGAVNTEAFF
TGTGCCAGCAGCTTAGTCACAGGGGGCGCCGTGAACACTGAAGCTTTCTTT
>TRBD2|TRBJ2-3|.|TRBV4-2
CASSQEISGGGADTQYF
TGTGCCAGCAGCCAAGAGATTAGCGGGGGGGGTGCAGATACGCAGTATTTT
>.|TRBJ1-2|.|TRBV5-5
CASSSRGANYGYTF
TGTGCCAGCAGCTCGCGGGGGGCAAACTATGGCTACACCTTC
>.|TRBJ1-1|.|TRBV6-6
CASTSPFGLNTEAFF
TGTGCCAGCACATCCCCCTTCGGTCTTAACACTGAAGCTTTCTTT
>.|TRBJ1-5|.|TRBV29-1
CSVVGGSNQPQHF
TGCAGCGTCGTAGGGGGGAGCAATCAGCCCCAGCATTTT
>.|TRBJ1-6|.|TRBV12-5
CASGLVLFGLQRGNSPLHF
TGTGCTAGTGGTTTGGTACTATTCGGTCTCCAAAGAGGGAATTCACCCCTCCACTTT
>.|TRBJ2-4|.|TRBV19
CASSIGGGRGGKNIQYF
TGTGCCAGTAGTATAGGCGGAGGGAGGGGGGGCAAAAACATTCAGTACTTC
>.|TRBJ1-5|.|TRBV28
CASSSGGDSNQPQHF
TGTGCCAGCAGTTCCGGGGGCGATAGCAATCAGCCCCAGCATTTT
>.|TRBJ1-3|.|TRBV9
CASSVARGSSGNTIYF
TGTGCCAGCAGCGTAGCCCGCGGAAGCTCTGGAAACACCATATATTTT
>.|TRBJ2-6|.|TRBV28
CASSLIRAGANVLTF
TGTGCCAGCAGTTTAATCCGGGCTGGGGCCAACGTCCTGACTTTC
>.|TRBJ1-5|.|TRBV6-1
CASSEGSATAVNQPQHF
TGTGCCAGCAGTGAAGGGTCCGCGACAGCAGTGAATCAGCCCCAGCATTTT
>TRBD2|TRBJ2-3|.|TRBV7-6
CASSLLGLAVTDTQYF
TGTGCCAGCAGCCTCCTGGGACTAGCCGTCACAGATACGCAGTATTTT
>TRBD1|TRBJ1-5|.|TRBV11-2
CASSRGQGYQPQHF
TGTGCCAGCAGCCGGGGACAGGGTTATCAGCCCCAGCATTTT
>TRBD1|TRBJ2-3|.|TRBV7-2
CASSLDWDRGLTDTQYF
TGTGCCAGCAGCTTAGACTGGGACAGGGGGCTCACAGATACGCAGTATTTT
>.|TRBJ2-1|.|TRBV7-8
CASSLRGQGEQFF
TGTGCCAGCAGCCTCCGGGGCCAGGGAGAGCAGTTCTTC
>.|TRBJ1-6|.|TRBV19
CASSIRGGTNSPLHF
TGTGCCAGTAGTATTAGGGGGGGAACTAATTCACCCCTCCACTTT
>.|TRBJ1-1|.|TRBV6-1
CASRQQSLNTEAFF
TGTGCCAGCAGGCAACAGTCTCTGAACACTGAAGCTTTCTTT
>.|TRBJ2-2|.|TRBV5-1
CASSLVGAGELFF
TGCGCCAGCAGCTTGGTGGGCGCCGGGGAGCTGTTTTTT
>TRBD2|TRBJ2-1|.|TRBV7-8
CASSLALRLAGGRNEQFF
TGTGCCAGCAGCTTAGCGCTAAGACTAGCGGGGGGAAGGAATGAGCAGTTCTTC
>TRBD2|TRBJ2-1|once|TRBV6-5
CASSSRSGGPYNEQFF
TGTGCCAGCAGTTCCAGAAGCGGGGGGCCTTACAATGAGCAGTTCTTC
>TRBD1|TRBJ1-5|.|TRBV5-1
CASSPAGQGINQPQHF
TGCGCCAGCAGCCCCGCCGGACAGGGAATCAATCAGCCCCAGCATTTT
>.|TRBJ2-2|.|TRBV2
CASRPGSGGAFTGELFF
TGTGCCAGCCGACCGGGATCGGGGGGCGCTTTCACCGGGGAGCTGTTTTTT
>.|TRBJ2-7|.|TRBV29-1
CSVEAPDSYEQYF
TGCAGCGTTGAAGCCCCAGACTCCTACGAGCAGTACTTC
>.|TRBJ2-7|.|TRBV27
CASSPRTAEGYEQYF
TGTGCCAGCAGTCCGCGGACGGCCGAGGGTTACGAGCAGTACTTC
>TRBD1|TRBJ2-1|.|TRBV23-1
CASSQSRDRVGDEQFF
TGCGCCAGCAGTCAATCCCGGGACAGGGTCGGTGATGAGCAGTTCTTC
>.|TRBJ1-1|.|TRBV6-5
CASRRTVATNTEAFF
TGTGCTAGCAGAAGGACAGTGGCAACAAACACTGAAGCTTTCTTT
>TRBD1|TRBJ1-4|.|TRBV18
CASSRGTGLNEKLFF
TGTGCCAGCTCGCGCGGGACAGGGCTTAATGAAAAACTGTTTTTT